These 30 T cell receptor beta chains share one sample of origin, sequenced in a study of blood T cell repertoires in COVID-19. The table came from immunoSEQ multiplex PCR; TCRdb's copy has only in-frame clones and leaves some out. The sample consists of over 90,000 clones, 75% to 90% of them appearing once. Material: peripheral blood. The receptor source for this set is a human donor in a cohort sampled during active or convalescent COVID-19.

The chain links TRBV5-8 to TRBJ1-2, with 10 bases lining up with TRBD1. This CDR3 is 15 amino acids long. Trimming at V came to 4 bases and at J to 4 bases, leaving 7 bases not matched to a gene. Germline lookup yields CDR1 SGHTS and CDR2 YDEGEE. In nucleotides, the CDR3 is TGTGCCAGCAGCCGTCGACAGGGGGCTGCCTATGGCTACACCTTC. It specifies CASSRRQGAAYGYTF.

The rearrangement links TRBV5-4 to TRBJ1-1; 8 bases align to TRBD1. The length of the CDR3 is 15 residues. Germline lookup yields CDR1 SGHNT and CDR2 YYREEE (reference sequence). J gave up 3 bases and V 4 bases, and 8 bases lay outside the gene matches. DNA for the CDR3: TGTGCCAGCAGCCGAGTAGACAGGGGTGACACTGAAGCTTTCTTT. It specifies CASSRVDRGDTEAFF. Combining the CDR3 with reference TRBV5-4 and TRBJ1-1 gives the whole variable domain ETGVTQSPTHLIKTRGQQVTLRCSSQSGHNTVSWYQQALGQGPQFIFQYYREEENGRGNFPPRFSGLQFPNYSSELNVNALELDDSALYLCASSRVDRGDTEAFFGQGTRLTVV.

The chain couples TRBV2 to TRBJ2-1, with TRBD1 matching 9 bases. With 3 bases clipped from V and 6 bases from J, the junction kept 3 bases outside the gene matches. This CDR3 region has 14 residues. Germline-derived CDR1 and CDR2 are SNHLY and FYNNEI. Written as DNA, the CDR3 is TGTGCCAGCAGTGACCGGGACAGGGTCAATGAGCAGTTCTTC. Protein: CASSDRDRVNEQFF. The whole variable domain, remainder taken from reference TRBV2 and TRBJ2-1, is EPEVTQTPSHQVTQMGQEVILRCVPISNHLYFYWYRQILGQKVEFLVSFYNNEISEKSEIFDDQFSVERPDGSNFTLKIRSTKLEDSAMYFCASSDRDRVNEQFFGPGTRLTVL.

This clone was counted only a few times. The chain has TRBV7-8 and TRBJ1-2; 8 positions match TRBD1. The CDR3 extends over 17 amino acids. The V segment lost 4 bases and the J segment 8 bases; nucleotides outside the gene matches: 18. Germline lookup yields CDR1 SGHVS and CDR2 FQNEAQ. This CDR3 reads CASSWTGFEVISEGYTF. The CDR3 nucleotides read TGTGCCAGCAGCTGGACAGGGTTTGAAGTTATCTCTGAGGGCTACACCTTC.

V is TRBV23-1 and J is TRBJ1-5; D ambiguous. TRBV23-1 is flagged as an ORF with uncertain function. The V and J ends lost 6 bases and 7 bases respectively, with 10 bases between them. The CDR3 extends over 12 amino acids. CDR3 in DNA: TGCGCCAGCAGCAAAACTCAACAGCCCCAGCATTTT. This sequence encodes CASSKTQQPQHF.

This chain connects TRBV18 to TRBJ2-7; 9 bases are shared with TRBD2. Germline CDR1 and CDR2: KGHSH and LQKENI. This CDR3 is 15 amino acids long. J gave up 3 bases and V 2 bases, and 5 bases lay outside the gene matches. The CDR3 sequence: CASSPRSGGHYEQYF. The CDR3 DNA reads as TGTGCCAGCTCACCAAGGAGCGGGGGGCACTACGAGCAGTACTTC.

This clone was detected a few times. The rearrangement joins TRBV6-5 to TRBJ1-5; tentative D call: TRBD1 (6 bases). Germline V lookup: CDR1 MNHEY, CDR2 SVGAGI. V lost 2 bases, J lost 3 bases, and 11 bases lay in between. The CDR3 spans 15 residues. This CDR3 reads CASSYTGQPNQPQHF. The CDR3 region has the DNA TGTGCCAGCAGTTACACCGGACAGCCCAATCAGCCCCAGCATTTT.

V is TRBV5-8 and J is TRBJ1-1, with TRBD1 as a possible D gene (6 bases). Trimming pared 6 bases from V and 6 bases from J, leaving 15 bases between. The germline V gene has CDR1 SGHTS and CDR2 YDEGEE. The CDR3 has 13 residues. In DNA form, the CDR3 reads TGTGCCAGCACCCCACAGGGCGCGGCTGAAGCTTTCTTT. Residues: CASTPQGAAEAFF. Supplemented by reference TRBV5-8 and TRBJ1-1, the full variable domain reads EAGVTQSPTHLIKTRGQQATLRCSPISGHTSVYWYQQALGLGLQFLLWYDEGEERNRGNFPPRFSGRQFPNYSSELNVNALELEDSALYLCASTPQGAAEAFFGQGTRLTVV.

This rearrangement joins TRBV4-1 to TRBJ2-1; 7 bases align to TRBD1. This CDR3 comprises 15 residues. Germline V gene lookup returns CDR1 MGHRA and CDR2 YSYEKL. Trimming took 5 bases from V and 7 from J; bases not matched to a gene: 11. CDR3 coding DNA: TGCGCCAGCAGCTTAACAGGGGATCTGGAGAATGAGCAGTTCTTC. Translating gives CASSLTGDLENEQFF.

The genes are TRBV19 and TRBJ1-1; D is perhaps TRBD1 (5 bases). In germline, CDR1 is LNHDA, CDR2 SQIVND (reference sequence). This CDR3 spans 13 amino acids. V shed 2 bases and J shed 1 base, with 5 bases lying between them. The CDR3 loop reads CASSIRGNTEAFF. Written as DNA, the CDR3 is TGTGCCAGTAGTATAAGGGGGAACACTGAAGCTTTCTTT.

CDR3 region: CASSQDREGNTGELFF. The CDR3 nucleotides are TGTGCCAGCAGCCAAGATAGGGAGGGGAACACCGGGGAGCTGTTTTTT. The chain couples TRBV3-1 (or the pseudogene TRBV3-2) to TRBJ2-2; 7 bases align to TRBD2. CDR3 length: 16 residues. The V and J ends lost 0 bases and 1 base, in that order; junction bases with no gene match: 2. Germline-derived CDR1 and CDR2 are LGHDT and YNNKEL (reference sequence).

The CDR3 bases are TGTGCCAGCAGTGCGCAGGGCTACAATCAGCCCCAGCATTTT. Translating it yields CASSAQGYNQPQHF. J is TRBJ1-5 and V is TRBV2; weak D call: TRBD1 (5 bases). Trimming pared 4 bases from V and 3 bases from J, leaving 10 bases between. CDR1 and CDR2 from the germline V gene are SNHLY and FYNNEI. This CDR3 comprises 14 residues.

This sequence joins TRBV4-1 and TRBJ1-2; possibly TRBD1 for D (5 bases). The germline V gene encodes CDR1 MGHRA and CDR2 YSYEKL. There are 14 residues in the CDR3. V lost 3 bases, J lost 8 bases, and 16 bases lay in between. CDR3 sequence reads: CASSQAQGVGGYTF. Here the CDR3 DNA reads TGCGCCAGCAGCCAGGCCCAAGGGGTAGGCGGCTACACCTTC.

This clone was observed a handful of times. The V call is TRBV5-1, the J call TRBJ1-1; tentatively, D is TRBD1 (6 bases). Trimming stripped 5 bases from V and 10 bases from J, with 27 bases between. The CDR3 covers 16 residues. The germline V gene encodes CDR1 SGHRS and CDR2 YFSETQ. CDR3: CASSPQDSTGVASAFF. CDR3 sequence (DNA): TGCGCCAGCAGTCCCCAAGATTCGACAGGCGTGGCGTCAGCTTTCTTT.

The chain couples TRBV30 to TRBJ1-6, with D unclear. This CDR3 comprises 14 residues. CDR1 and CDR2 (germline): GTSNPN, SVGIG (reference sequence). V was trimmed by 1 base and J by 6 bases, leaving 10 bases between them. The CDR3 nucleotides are TGTGCCTGGAGTGAAAAGTGGGCTAATTCACCCCTCCACTTT. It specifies CAWSEKWANSPLHF.

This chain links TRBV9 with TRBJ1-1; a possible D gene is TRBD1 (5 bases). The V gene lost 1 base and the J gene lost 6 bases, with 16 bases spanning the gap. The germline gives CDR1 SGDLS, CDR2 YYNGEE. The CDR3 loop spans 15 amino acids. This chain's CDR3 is CASSVFDSLSSEAFF. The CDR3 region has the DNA TGTGCCAGCAGCGTATTCGACAGCCTTTCTTCTGAAGCTTTCTTT.

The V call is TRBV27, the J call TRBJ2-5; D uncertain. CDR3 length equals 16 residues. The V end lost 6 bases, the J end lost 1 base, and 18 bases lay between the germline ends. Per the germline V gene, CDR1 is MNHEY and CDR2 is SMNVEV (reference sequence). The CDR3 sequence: CASSPLAVGPQETQYF. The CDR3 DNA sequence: TGTGCCAGCAGCCCCCTCGCTGTGGGCCCCCAAGAGACCCAGTACTTC.

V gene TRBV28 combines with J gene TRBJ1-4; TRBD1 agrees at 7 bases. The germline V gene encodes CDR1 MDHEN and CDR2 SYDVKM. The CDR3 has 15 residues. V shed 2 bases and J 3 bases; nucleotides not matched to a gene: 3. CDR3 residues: CASSLRGTANEKLFF. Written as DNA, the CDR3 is TGTGCCAGCAGTTTACGGGGGACAGCTAATGAAAAACTGTTTTTT.

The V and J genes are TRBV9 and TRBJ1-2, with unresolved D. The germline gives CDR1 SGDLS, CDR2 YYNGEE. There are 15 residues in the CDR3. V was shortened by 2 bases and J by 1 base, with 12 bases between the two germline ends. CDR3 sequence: CASSVGLWVNYGYTF. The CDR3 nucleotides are TGTGCCAGCAGCGTGGGCCTCTGGGTTAACTATGGCTACACCTTC.

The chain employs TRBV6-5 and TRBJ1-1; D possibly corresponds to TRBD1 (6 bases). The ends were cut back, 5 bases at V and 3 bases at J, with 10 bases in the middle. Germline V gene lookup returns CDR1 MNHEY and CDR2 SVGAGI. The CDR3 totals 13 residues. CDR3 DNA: TGTGCCAGCAGTATTCAGGGGCACACTGAAGCTTTCTTT. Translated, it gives CASSIQGHTEAFF.

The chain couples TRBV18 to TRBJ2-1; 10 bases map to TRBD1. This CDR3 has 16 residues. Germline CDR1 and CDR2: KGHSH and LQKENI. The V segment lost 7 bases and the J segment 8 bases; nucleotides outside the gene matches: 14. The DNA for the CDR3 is TGTGCCAGCTGTCCGGTGGGACAGGGGTTCTCTCATGAGCAGTTCTTC. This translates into CASCPVGQGFSHEQFF.

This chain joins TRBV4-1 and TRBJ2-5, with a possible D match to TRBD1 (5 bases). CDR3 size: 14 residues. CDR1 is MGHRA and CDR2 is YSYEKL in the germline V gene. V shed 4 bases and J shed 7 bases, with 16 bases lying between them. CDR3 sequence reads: CASSPQTDLGTQYF. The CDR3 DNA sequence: TGCGCCAGCAGCCCCCAGACAGATCTGGGGACCCAGTACTTC.

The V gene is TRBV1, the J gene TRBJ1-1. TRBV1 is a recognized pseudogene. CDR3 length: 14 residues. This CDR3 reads CTSSLGGDYTEAFF. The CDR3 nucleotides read TGCACCAGCAGCCTCGGGGGGGATTACACTGAAGCTTTCTTT.

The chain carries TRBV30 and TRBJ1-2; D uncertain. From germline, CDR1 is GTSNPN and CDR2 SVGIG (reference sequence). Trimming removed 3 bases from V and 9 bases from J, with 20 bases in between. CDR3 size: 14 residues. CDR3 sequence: CAWRRGVAQERYTF. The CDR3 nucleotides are TGTGCCTGGAGACGCGGTGTTGCCCAAGAGCGCTACACCTTC.

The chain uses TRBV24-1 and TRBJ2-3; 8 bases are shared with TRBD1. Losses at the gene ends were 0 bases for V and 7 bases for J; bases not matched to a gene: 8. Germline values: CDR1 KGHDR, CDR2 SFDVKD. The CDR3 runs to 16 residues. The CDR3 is CATSDLRQGTIHTQYF. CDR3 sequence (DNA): TGTGCCACCAGTGATTTGAGACAGGGGACCATCCATACGCAGTATTTT.

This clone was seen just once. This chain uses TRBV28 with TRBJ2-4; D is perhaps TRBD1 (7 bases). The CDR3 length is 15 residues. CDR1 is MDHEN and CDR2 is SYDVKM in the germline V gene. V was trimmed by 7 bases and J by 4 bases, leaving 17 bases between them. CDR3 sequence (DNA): TGTGCCAGCACCTCTCGGGGGACAGCGAAAAACATTCAGTACTTC. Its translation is CASTSRGTAKNIQYF.

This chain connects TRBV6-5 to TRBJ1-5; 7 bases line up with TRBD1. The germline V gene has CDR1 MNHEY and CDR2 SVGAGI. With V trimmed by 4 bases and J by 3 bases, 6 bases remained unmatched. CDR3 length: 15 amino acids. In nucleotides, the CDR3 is TGTGCCAGCAGTTTGACAGGGACGGCCAATCAGCCCCAGCATTTT. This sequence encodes CASSLTGTANQPQHF.

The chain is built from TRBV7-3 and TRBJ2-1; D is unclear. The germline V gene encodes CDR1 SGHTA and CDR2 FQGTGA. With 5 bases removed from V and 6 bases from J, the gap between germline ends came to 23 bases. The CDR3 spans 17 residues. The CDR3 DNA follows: TGTGCCAGCAGCCCCCACTCCTATATTCTAGAGCCCAATGAGCAGTTCTTC. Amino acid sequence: CASSPHSYILEPNEQFF.

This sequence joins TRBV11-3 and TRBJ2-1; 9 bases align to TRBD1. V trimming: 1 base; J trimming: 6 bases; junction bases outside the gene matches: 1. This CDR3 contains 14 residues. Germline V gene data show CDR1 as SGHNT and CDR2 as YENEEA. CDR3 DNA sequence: TGTGCCAGCAGCTTAGGGACAGGGGTCAATGAGCAGTTCTTC. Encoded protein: CASSLGTGVNEQFF.

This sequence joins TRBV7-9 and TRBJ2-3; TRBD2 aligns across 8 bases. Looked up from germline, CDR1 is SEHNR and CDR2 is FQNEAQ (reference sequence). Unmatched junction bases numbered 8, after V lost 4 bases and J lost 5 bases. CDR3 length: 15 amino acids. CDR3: CASSSNTGTRDTQYF. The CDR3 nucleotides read TGTGCCAGCAGCTCCAACACCGGGACTAGAGATACGCAGTATTTT. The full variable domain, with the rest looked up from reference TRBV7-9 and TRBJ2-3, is DTGVSQNPRHKITKRGQNVTFRCDPISEHNRLYWYRQTLGQGPEFLTYFQNEAQLEKSRLLSDRFSAERPKGSFSTLEIQRTEQGDSAMYLCASSSNTGTRDTQYFGPGTRLTVL.